This TCR beta chain was retrieved from a study of blood T cell repertoires in COVID-19 (dated by TCRdb to 2019 to 2021). For the study in its entirety: The collaborator samples originated in the United States, Italy and Spain and spanned the acute and convalescent phases of COVID-19. The material from the prospective study consisted of cDNA or gDNA derived from T cells, B-cell-depleted T cells, or PBMCs. The dataset comprised deeply sampled blood TCRbeta repertoires from subjects exposed to, actively infected with, or recovered from COVID-19. The repertoires were released in a freely available public database intended as a resource for research on the immune response to SARS-CoV-2. Samples came from the ongoing ImmuneRACE study (first 160 participants) plus 1,254 subjects from 6 global collaborators. Sample metadata almost always included a de-identified subject ID, COVID-19 status, age in years and sex. Where HLA class I and class II types were available, the types were taken from metadata supplied by the sample provider, not from assay-based typing. General findings and caveats noted by the study authors: The amount of clinical and demographic metadata varied by source and participant and was provided uncurated.

In the prospective study, participants were roughly 18 to 95 years old, resided in under 30 geographic areas of the United States, and were enrolled through a virtual design. In the prospective study, cohorts were assigned on the basis of participant-reported clinical history obtained from a screening survey and a study questionnaire. ImmuneRACE Cohort 3 recovered participants were defined by two consecutive negative NP/OP PCR tests, healthcare professional clearance, or symptom resolution. In the prospective study, mobile phlebotomists collected whole blood, serum and a nasopharyngeal or oropharyngeal swab from each participant. Additional blood draws and questionnaires over a roughly two-month period could optionally be provided by prospective study participants. Before DNA extraction, blood samples from the prospective study were shipped at room temperature or frozen. V lost 3 bases and J lost 9 bases, and the count of bases not matched to a germline gene is 8. The CDR3 measures 14 amino acids from cysteine to phenylalanine. The entry retains the CDR3 DNA only, 42 bases that are in frame from base 1. From the germline V gene, CDR1 is SNHLY and CDR2 is FYNNEI.

Details on this clone: There is no known antigen for this receptor. No much larger clonotype is one base removed from it; base qualities were not supplied.

The immunoSEQ Assay, a bias-controlled multiplex PCR, was used to amplify TCRbeta CDR3 regions from genomic DNA. Regarding the original processing steps: Within the assay, amplification of reference gene primers was used to estimate how many nucleated cells each sample contained. To quantify the absolute abundance of each unique TCRbeta CDR3 rearrangement, sequence reads were collapsed and filtered. For each sample, productive Simpson clonality was calculated by taking the square root of Simpson's diversity index across productive rearrangements. TCRdb provides this immuneACCESS table in a form limited to in-frame rearrangements. Some clones are lacking; in checked studies, under half of them reflect an unresolved V gene, and why the rest are absent is not known. V, J and clone size derive from that table, while D and trimming were established from the DNA sequence. The sample yields about 300,000 clones; over 75% were counted once. Less than 4.5% of the sample comes from the top ten.

In this chain, TRBV2 is recombined with TRBJ1-5; 7 of the junction bases match TRBD1. Sequencing was carried out using PBMCs or T cells enriched from blood (not recorded which). The receptor's source is a man aged 25-45 years who had recovered from COVID-19. The CDR3 protein sequence reads: CASSETGPGRPQHF. The DNA sequence is as follows: TGTGCCAGCAGTGAGACAGGGCCTGGGAGGCCCCAGCATTTT.